The 25 T cell receptor beta chains reported below all come from one sample, sequenced in a study of shared clonotypes between healthy human individuals. Only in-frame clones appear in the TCRdb table, and some are missing; sequencing was by immunoSEQ multiplex PCR. Here the sample spans roughly 2.1 million clones, 85% to 95% being singletons. CD45RO-negative, CCR7-positively selected cells formed the naive CD8 fraction, excluding terminally differentiated effector memory CD45RA+ cells. The specimen sequenced was naive CD8+ T cells from PBMCs. These receptors came from a man between 18 and 35 years old in good health. Some clones in this sample may be carry-over from other donors' samples.

The rearrangement joins TRBV21-1 to TRBJ2-3; TRBD2, the table's D call, was not compared with the DNA. TRBV21-1 counts as a pseudogene. The CDR3 runs to 16 residues. CDR3 sequence reads: CASRDLAGGLTDTQYF. The CDR3 DNA follows: TGTGCCAGCAGGGACCTAGCGGGAGGACTCACAGATACGCAGTATTTT.

In regard to this clone: This same CDR3 is encoded by further DNA sequences in the sample. This rearrangement joins TRBV19 to TRBJ1-5; D gene uncertain. The V end lost 3 bases, the J end lost 3 bases, and 12 bases lay between the germline ends. Germline loops: CDR1 LNHDA, CDR2 SQIVND (reference sequence). The CDR3 extends over 15 amino acids. The CDR3: CASSIVPGINQPQHF. The CDR3 region has the DNA TGTGCCAGTAGTATCGTACCCGGGATCAATCAGCCCCAGCATTTT.

The chain recombines TRBV13 with TRBJ2-1, with 7 bases identical to TRBD2. Trimming removed 5 bases from V and 4 bases from J; junction bases left unmatched: 11. The CDR3 covers 16 residues. Germline V CDR1 and CDR2: PRHDT, FYEKMQ (reference sequence). The CDR3 region is CASSPSTRDYYNEQFF. CDR3 bases: TGTGCCAGCAGCCCTTCTACCCGGGACTATTACAATGAGCAGTTCTTC.

As regards this clone: This same CDR3 is encoded by further DNA sequences in the sample. The chain links TRBV9 to TRBJ1-3; no reliable D call. Trimming took 0 bases from V and 2 from J, leaving 9 bases between them. The V gene's germline CDR1 is SGDLS and CDR2 YYNGEE. The CDR3 consists of 15 residues. In DNA, the CDR3 is TGTGCCAGCAGCGTAGAAGGAGGAGCTGGAAACACCATATATTTT. Protein sequence: CASSVEGGAGNTIYF.

This clone was recorded once. This chain joins TRBV2 and TRBJ2-4, with D hard to call. Trimming shortened V by 1 base and J by 0 bases, and 10 bases separated the two germline ends. Germline lookup yields CDR1 SNHLY and CDR2 FYNNEI. The CDR3 runs 16 residues. The chain's CDR3 is CASSEEWTLAKNIQYF. The CDR3 DNA follows: TGTGCCAGCAGTGAAGAATGGACCCTAGCCAAAAACATTCAGTACTTC.

The V call is TRBV9, the J call TRBJ1-2; D may be TRBD1 (5 bases). This CDR3 is built from 15 residues. V lost 2 bases and J 6 bases, leaving 17 bases between the germline ends. Germline V gene data show CDR1 as SGDLS and CDR2 as YYNGEE. The CDR3 region has the DNA TGTGCCAGCAGCGTCGGAGACAGCTCCTTGAATGGCTACACCTTC. As protein: CASSVGDSSLNGYTF.

This sequence joins TRBV9 and TRBJ2-1, with 8 positions matching TRBD2. Germline CDR1 reads SGDLS; CDR2 reads YYNGEE. The CDR3 has 15 residues. V lost 0 bases, J lost 6 bases, and 5 bases stayed unmatched. CDR3 amino acids: CASSVGRGTSNEQFF. CDR3 DNA sequence: TGTGCCAGCAGCGTAGGGAGGGGGACTAGCAATGAGCAGTTCTTC.

The chain recombines TRBV6-6 with TRBJ2-7, with 9 bases identical to TRBD1. In germline, CDR1 is MNHNY, CDR2 SVGAGI (reference sequence). This CDR3 is 14 amino acids long. V was clipped by 5 bases and J by 6 bases; unmatched bases: 8. The chain's CDR3 is CASSLNRGLGEQYF. The CDR3 coding sequence is TGTGCCAGCAGTCTTAACAGGGGGCTGGGCGAGCAGTACTTC.

The genes are TRBV9 and TRBJ1-5; no definite D call. V lost 2 bases to trimming and J lost 2 bases, with 14 bases between them. This CDR3 spans 16 amino acids. CDR1 SGDLS and CDR2 YYNGEE come from the germline V gene. The CDR3 bases are TGTGCCAGCAGCGTTAAGCCCCCCGCGGGCAATCAGCCCCAGCATTTT. It translates to CASSVKPPAGNQPQHF.

CDR3 DNA sequence: TGTGCCAGCAGTGGGGACAGGGGGTACCGTGGCTACACCTTC. Translating gives CASSGDRGYRGYTF. The chain recombines TRBV27 with TRBJ1-2, with 11 bases aligning to TRBD1. This CDR3 comprises 14 residues. V trimming: 5 bases; J trimming: 7 bases; junction bases outside the gene matches: 6. The germline CDR1 and CDR2 sequences are MNHEY and SMNVEV (reference sequence).

The chain has TRBV28 and TRBJ2-5, with D unclear. The CDR3 is 16 residues long. V was trimmed by 3 bases and J by 5 bases, leaving 19 bases between them. The germline CDR1 and CDR2 sequences are MDHEN and SYDVKM. The CDR3 region has the DNA TGTGCCAGCAGTTTTGAACCGGGCACCCGCCGGGAGACCCAGTACTTC. This translates into CASSFEPGTRRETQYF. Full variable domain (rest looked up from reference TRBV28 and TRBJ2-5): DVKVTQSSRYLVKRTGEKVFLECVQDMDHENMFWYRQDPGLGLRLIYFSYDVKMKEKGDIPEGYSVSREKKERFSLILESASTNQTSMYLCASSFEPGTRRETQYFGPGTRLLVL.

The V call is TRBV27, the J call TRBJ2-7, with D possibly TRBD2 on 6 matching bases. This CDR3 comprises 16 residues. Per germline, CDR1 MNHEY and CDR2 SMNVEV (reference sequence). Trimming took 3 bases from V and 2 from J, leaving 17 bases between them. CDR3 protein: CASSFILARGTYEQYF. CDR3 DNA: TGTGCCAGCAGTTTTATTCTAGCGAGAGGGACCTACGAGCAGTACTTC.

The chain uses TRBV27 and TRBJ2-1; 11 bases are a match to TRBD2. Germline V gives CDR1 MNHEY, CDR2 SMNVEV (reference sequence). This CDR3 spans 17 amino acids. V was clipped by 6 bases and J by 8 bases; unmatched bases: 15. In nucleotides, the CDR3 is TGTGCCAGCAGCCCGCAACGACTAGCGGGAATTAGAGATGAGCAGTTCTTC. It specifies CASSPQRLAGIRDEQFF.

The CDR3 DNA is TGTGCCAGCAACCCAGGACAGGTTCCCTACGAGCAGTACTTC. Residues: CASNPGQVPYEQYF. The V call is TRBV2, the J call TRBJ2-7, with 7 bases identical to TRBD1. CDR1 is SNHLY and CDR2 is FYNNEI in the germline V gene. V was pared by 7 bases and J by 2 bases, with 8 bases of the junction left unmatched. The CDR3 extends over 14 amino acids.

There are a few counts of this clone. V usage is TRBV7-9 and J usage is TRBJ1-1; D ambiguous. Trimming took off 2 bases at V and 3 bases at J, with 4 bases between the two ends. This CDR3 is 12 amino acids long. Germline V gene data show CDR1 as SEHNR and CDR2 as FQNEAQ (reference sequence). CDR3 amino acids: CASSLFHTEAFF. The DNA of the CDR3 is TGTGCCAGCAGCTTATTCCACACTGAAGCTTTCTTT.

V gene TRBV11-2 combines with J gene TRBJ1-2; 9 bases align to TRBD1. Germline CDR1 reads SGHAT; CDR2 reads FQNNGV. The CDR3 runs to 15 residues. The V and J ends lost 5 bases and 1 base, in that order; junction bases with no gene match: 5. The chain's CDR3 is CASSPRTGDNYGYTF. The CDR3 DNA follows: TGTGCCAGCAGCCCCCGGACAGGGGATAACTATGGCTACACCTTC.

The chain employs TRBV9 and TRBJ1-5; D not certain. The CDR3 has 15 residues. V lost 4 bases and J 5 bases, leaving 16 bases between the germline ends. Germline values: CDR1 SGDLS, CDR2 YYNGEE. The CDR3 DNA reads as TGTGCCAGCAGCCCCCACCCTACAAGGGATCAGCCCCAGCATTTT. It is translated as CASSPHPTRDQPQHF.

This clone came up once. The same CDR3 arises from other DNA sequences in this sample as well. CDR3 protein: CASSQGVGLGTEAFF. In nucleotides, the CDR3 is TGCGCCAGCAGCCAAGGAGTGGGATTAGGGACTGAAGCTTTCTTT. The chain uses TRBV4-1 and TRBJ1-1; no firm D call. V lost 1 base and J 5 bases, leaving 14 bases between the germline ends. Germline V gene lookup returns CDR1 MGHRA and CDR2 YSYEKL. CDR3 length: 15 amino acids.

This chain uses TRBV4-1 with TRBJ2-1; 9 nucleotides match TRBD1. CDR3 size: 16 residues. The V and J ends lost 3 bases and 8 bases, in that order; junction bases with no gene match: 11. Germline V gene lookup returns CDR1 MGHRA and CDR2 YSYEKL. For the CDR3, the DNA is TGCGCCAGCAGCCACAGGACAGGGGTCGTGGGGGATGAGCAGTTCTTC. Translated: CASSHRTGVVGDEQFF.

The V call is TRBV6-6, the J call TRBJ1-1; D may be TRBD1 (5 bases). Germline assignment: CDR1 MNHNY and CDR2 SVGAGI (reference sequence). V was pared by 2 bases and J by 2 bases, with 12 bases between. The CDR3 is made up of 15 amino acids. CDR3 region: CASSYREGLNTEAFF. The DNA of the CDR3 is TGTGCCAGCAGTTACCGAGAGGGACTTAACACTGAAGCTTTCTTT.

V gene TRBV7-6 combines with J gene TRBJ1-4; possible D gene TRBD1, 6 bases. Trimming shortened V by 1 base and J by 8 bases, and 8 bases separated the two germline ends. The CDR3 is 13 residues long. Looked up from germline, CDR1 is SGHVS and CDR2 is FNYEAQ. CDR3: CASSLDRAEKLFF. DNA for the CDR3: TGTGCCAGCAGCTTAGACAGGGCGGAAAAACTGTTTTTT.

The rearrangement uses TRBV6-6 and TRBJ2-2, with 11 bases that match TRBD2. CDR1 is MNHNY, CDR2 SVGAGI, per germline (reference sequence). This CDR3 spans 15 amino acids. After removal of 5 bases from V and 6 bases from J, the junction contained 5 bases not matched to a gene. For the CDR3, the DNA is TGTGCCAGCAGTCACACTAGCGGGAGCGCCGGGGAGCTGTTTTTT. Translated, it gives CASSHTSGSAGELFF.

J is TRBJ2-7 and V is TRBV28; the D gene is possibly TRBD2 (6 bases). Trimming took off 3 bases at V and 3 bases at J, with 21 bases between the two ends. Per the germline V gene, CDR1 is MDHEN and CDR2 is SYDVKM. This CDR3 has 17 amino acids. CDR3 amino acids: CASSLGLAGALLYEQYF. Here the CDR3 DNA reads TGTGCCAGCAGTTTGGGACTCGCTGGGGCTCTACTCTACGAGCAGTACTTC. Supplemented by reference TRBV28 and TRBJ2-7, the full variable domain reads DVKVTQSSRYLVKRTGEKVFLECVQDMDHENMFWYRQDPGLGLRLIYFSYDVKMKEKGDIPEGYSVSREKKERFSLILESASTNQTSMYLCASSLGLAGALLYEQYFGPGTRLTVT.

In nucleotides, the CDR3 is TGTGCCAGCGGCCAACCTAGCGATACCTACAATGAGCAGTTCTTC. Translation gives CASGQPSDTYNEQFF. The V call is TRBV27, the J call TRBJ2-1, with a weak D call TRBD2 (6 bases). Germline CDR1 is MNHEY and CDR2 is SMNVEV (reference sequence). The V end lost 8 bases, the J end lost 2 bases, and 16 bases lay between the germline ends. The CDR3 covers 15 residues.

The count of this clone is one. This chain connects TRBV27 to TRBJ2-5, with TRBD2 matching over 13 bases. This CDR3 comprises 16 residues. CDR1 and CDR2 (germline): MNHEY, SMNVEV (reference sequence). The J segment lost 5 bases and the V segment lost 6 bases, leaving 9 bases of the junction unmatched. The CDR3 DNA sequence: TGTGCCAGCAGCTGGAGTCGGACTAGCGGGAGTGAGACCCAGTACTTC. Translation gives CASSWSRTSGSETQYF.